This is a list of T cell receptor beta chains from one sample in a study of blood T cell repertoires in COVID-19. Assay: immunoSEQ multiplex PCR; the TCRdb copy retains only in-frame clones and omits some. The sample lists hundreds of thousands of clones, about four fifths occurring once. Material for sequencing was PBMCs or T cells enriched from blood (not recorded which). Source of these receptors: a man between 35 and 55 years old who had been exposed to COVID-19. CDR3s include the opening cysteine and the closing phenylalanine or tryptophan. Fields, in order: J gene, clone size, D gene, V gene, CDR3 protein, CDR3 DNA. A D gene is named only where the DNA matches it firmly. Rows may omit the clone size; those that give it use once, few, many or a size class.

J: TRBJ1-1
size: -
D: -
V: TRBV7-3
CDR3: CASSYSLNTEAFF
DNA: TGTGCCAGCAGCTACAGTCTGAACACTGAAGCTTTCTTT

J: TRBJ2-1
size: -
D: TRBD2
V: TRBV11-3
CDR3: CASSFRAGGRTDEQFF
DNA: TGTGCCAGCAGCTTCCGAGCGGGAGGTAGAACGGATGAGCAGTTCTTC

J: TRBJ2-7
size: -
D: TRBD2
V: TRBV5-4
CDR3: CASSLSSSGRSQYF
DNA: TGTGCCAGCAGCTTATCTTCTAGCGGACGCAGTCAGTACTTC

J: TRBJ1-1
size: once
D: -
V: TRBV4-2
CDR3: CASSQDLTANTEAFF
DNA: TGTGCCAGCAGCCAAGATCTCACAGCGAACACTGAAGCTTTCTTT

J: TRBJ2-1
size: -
D: TRBD2
V: TRBV5-1
CDR3: CASRSDSGSSYNEQFF
DNA: TGCGCCAGCAGATCCGATAGCGGGAGCTCCTACAATGAGCAGTTCTTC

J: TRBJ2-1
size: -
D: -
V: TRBV9
CDR3: CASSVAQISHGAEQFF
DNA: TGTGCCAGCAGCGTAGCTCAGATATCGCATGGGGCTGAGCAGTTCTTC

J: TRBJ1-2
size: -
D: -
V: TRBV19
CDR3: CASSIDERTNYGYTF
DNA: TGTGCCAGTAGTATAGACGAGCGGACTAACTATGGCTACACCTTC

J: TRBJ1-1
size: -
D: -
V: TRBV6-5
CDR3: CASTGRDLNTEAFF
DNA: TGTGCCAGCACGGGGCGGGACCTGAACACTGAAGCTTTCTTT

J: TRBJ1-2
size: -
D: TRBD1
V: TRBV5-4
CDR3: CASSFRTGGINYGYTF
DNA: TGTGCCAGCAGCTTTAGGACAGGCGGAATCAACTATGGCTACACCTTC

J: TRBJ2-7
size: once
D: TRBD2
V: TRBV3-1/TRBV3-2
CDR3: CASSRSGRDEQYF
DNA: TGTGCCAGCAGCCGGAGCGGGAGGGACGAGCAGTACTTC

J: TRBJ2-3
size: -
D: -
V: TRBV12-5
CDR3: CASGLSFDTQYF
DNA: TGTGCTAGTGGTTTGTCCTTCGATACGCAGTATTTT

J: TRBJ1-1
size: -
D: TRBD1
V: TRBV5-1
CDR3: CASSTDRGRNNAEAFF
DNA: TGCGCCAGCAGCACTGACAGGGGGCGAAATAATGCTGAAGCTTTCTTT

J: TRBJ2-2
size: -
D: -
V: TRBV5-1
CDR3: CASSLDVAPGELFF
DNA: TGCGCCAGCAGCTTGGATGTGGCTCCCGGGGAGCTGTTTTTT

J: TRBJ2-1
size: -
D: -
V: TRBV11-2
CDR3: CASSPLPRGTYNEQFF
DNA: TGTGCCAGCAGCCCCCTCCCTCGGGGGACCTACAATGAGCAGTTCTTC

J: TRBJ1-2
size: few
D: -
V: TRBV24-1
CDR3: CATSDLPRTYGYTF
DNA: TGTGCCACCAGTGATTTGCCCAGAACCTATGGCTACACCTTC

J: TRBJ2-3
size: -
D: -
V: TRBV15
CDR3: CATSFAVGAGADTQYF
DNA: TGTGCCACCAGCTTCGCCGTGGGGGCGGGCGCAGATACGCAGTATTTT

J: TRBJ2-1
size: -
D: -
V: TRBV7-3
CDR3: CASSLGSHNEQFF
DNA: TGTGCCAGCAGCTTAGGGAGCCACAATGAGCAGTTCTTC

J: TRBJ1-1
size: -
D: -
V: TRBV30
CDR3: CAWSRAGGTEAFF
DNA: TGTGCCTGGTCCAGGGCGGGGGGCACTGAAGCTTTCTTT

J: TRBJ1-5
size: few
D: -
V: TRBV3-1/TRBV3-2
CDR3: CASSQDTRSNQPQHF
DNA: TGTGCCAGCAGCCAAGATACCAGAAGCAATCAGCCCCAGCATTTT

J: TRBJ2-7
size: -
D: TRBD2
V: TRBV6-5
CDR3: CASSLDLAGGFNEQYF
DNA: TGTGCCAGCAGTTTGGACCTAGCGGGAGGTTTTAACGAGCAGTACTTC

J: TRBJ2-3
size: -
D: -
V: TRBV30
CDR3: CAWTTAADTQYF
DNA: TGTGCCTGGACCACAGCTGCAGATACGCAGTATTTT

J: TRBJ1-2
size: -
D: -
V: TRBV19
CDR3: CASSISSANYGYTF
DNA: TGTGCCAGTAGTATAAGTTCAGCTAACTATGGCTACACCTTC

J: TRBJ2-7
size: -
D: TRBD2
V: TRBV11-3
CDR3: CASSSRLAGDRKYYEQYF
DNA: TGTGCCAGCAGCTCGAGACTAGCGGGAGACCGTAAGTACTACGAGCAGTACTTC

J: TRBJ2-7
size: -
D: TRBD2
V: TRBV7-9
CDR3: CASSPLAGGPIF
DNA: TGTGCCAGCAGCCCCCTAGCGGGAGGGCCCATATTC

J: TRBJ2-2
size: -
D: TRBD1
V: TRBV25-1
CDR3: CASSIRQGSHTGELFF
DNA: TGTGCCAGCAGTATCCGACAGGGTTCGCACACCGGGGAGCTGTTTTTT

J: TRBJ2-3
size: -
D: TRBD2
V: TRBV5-1
CDR3: CASGREGRTDTQYF
DNA: TGCGCCAGCGGGCGGGAGGGCCGTACAGATACGCAGTATTTT

J: TRBJ2-1
size: -
D: TRBD2
V: TRBV5-4
CDR3: CASRKLAGGPNEQFF
DNA: TGTGCCAGCAGGAAGCTAGCGGGAGGGCCTAATGAGCAGTTCTTC

J: TRBJ2-7
size: few
D: TRBD2
V: TRBV6-5
CDR3: CASWGLGVHEQYF
DNA: TGTGCCAGCTGGGGACTAGGGGTCCACGAGCAGTACTTC

J: TRBJ2-1
size: once
D: -
V: TRBV11-3
CDR3: CASSTGSKQFF
DNA: TGTGCCAGCAGCACAGGGAGCAAGCAGTTCTTC

J: TRBJ1-3
size: -
D: -
V: TRBV3-1/TRBV3-2
CDR3: CASSPQASGNTIYF
DNA: TGTGCCAGCAGCCCCCAAGCCTCTGGAAACACCATATATTTT

J: TRBJ1-5
size: -
D: -
V: TRBV18
CDR3: CASSPTGSDQPQHF
DNA: TGTGCCAGCTCACCTACAGGGTCCGATCAGCCCCAGCATTTT

J: TRBJ2-1
size: few
D: TRBD2
V: TRBV10-1
CDR3: CASSESIGRASEQFF
DNA: TGCGCCAGCAGTGAGTCGATCGGGAGGGCTAGTGAGCAGTTCTTC

J: TRBJ2-1
size: -
D: -
V: TRBV29-1
CDR3: CSVDQGLNSYNEQFF
DNA: TGCAGCGTTGACCAGGGACTGAATTCCTACAATGAGCAGTTCTTC

J: TRBJ2-3
size: -
D: TRBD2
V: TRBV6-4
CDR3: CASRRWASGTTDTQYF
DNA: TGTGCCAGCAGAAGGTGGGCTAGCGGGACCACAGATACGCAGTATTTT

J: TRBJ2-3
size: -
D: TRBD2
V: TRBV7-3
CDR3: CASSLGAGGSLTDTQYF
DNA: TGTGCCAGCAGCTTAGGAGCGGGAGGGTCCTTAACAGATACGCAGTATTTT

J: TRBJ1-6
size: -
D: TRBD1
V: TRBV4-1
CDR3: CASSPSGGSTNSPLHF
DNA: TGCGCCAGCAGCCCGTCAGGGGGCTCAACCAATTCACCCCTCCACTTT

J: TRBJ1-4
size: -
D: TRBD1
V: TRBV2
CDR3: CASRLSGTGGSNEKLFF
DNA: TGTGCCAGCAGGTTATCCGGGACAGGGGGCTCTAATGAAAAACTGTTTTTT

J: TRBJ2-4
size: few
D: -
V: TRBV11-3
CDR3: CASSPRRGLGKNIQYF
DNA: TGTGCCAGCAGCCCCCGGAGGGGTCTTGGCAAAAACATTCAGTACTTC

J: TRBJ2-7
size: -
D: TRBD2
V: TRBV5-6
CDR3: CASGTRPISYEQYF
DNA: TGTGCCAGCGGGACTAGACCAATTTCCTACGAGCAGTACTTC

J: TRBJ1-2
size: few
D: -
V: TRBV5-6
CDR3: CASAHPGTPDGYTF
DNA: TGTGCCAGCGCCCACCCCGGGACTCCGGATGGCTACACCTTC

J: TRBJ2-2
size: once
D: TRBD2
V: TRBV7-9
CDR3: CASSSAARTSWTGELFF
DNA: TGTGCCAGCAGCTCAGCGGCTCGGACTAGCTGGACCGGGGAGCTGTTTTTT

J: TRBJ2-1
size: -
D: -
V: TRBV4-1
CDR3: CASSQGLYNEQFF
DNA: TGCGCCAGCAGCCAGGGACTTTACAATGAGCAGTTCTTC

J: TRBJ2-7
size: few
D: TRBD1
V: TRBV18
CDR3: CASSTQGEVRYEQYF
DNA: TGTGCCAGCTCCACACAGGGGGAGGTTCGGTACGAGCAGTACTTC

J: TRBJ2-3
size: once
D: TRBD1
V: TRBV19
CDR3: CATSSQGAGTDTQYF
DNA: TGTGCCACCTCCAGTCAGGGGGCAGGGACAGATACGCAGTATTTT

J: TRBJ2-1
size: -
D: TRBD2
V: TRBV10-3
CDR3: CAISGGLADGNEQFF
DNA: TGTGCCATCAGTGGGGGACTAGCGGATGGGAATGAGCAGTTCTTC

J: TRBJ1-2
size: few
D: -
V: TRBV6-5
CDR3: CASRQELFNGYTF
DNA: TGTGCCAGTAGGCAGGAACTTTTCAATGGCTACACCTTC

J: TRBJ2-6
size: once
D: TRBD1
V: TRBV7-3
CDR3: CASSQYTGGAGANVLTF
DNA: TGTGCCAGCAGCCAATACACAGGGGGCGCTGGGGCCAACGTCCTGACTTTC

J: TRBJ1-1
size: few
D: -
V: TRBV5-1
CDR3: CVTSREMNTEAFF
DNA: TGCGTCACGTCGAGGGAGATGAACACTGAAGCTTTCTTT